Listed here is a single TCR beta chain. Its antigen is unknown. Germline V CDR1 and CDR2: SGHRS, YFSETQ. This CDR3 region has 15 residues. The data are from a study of cytomegalovirus exposure and HLA in healthy donors. Study details: The Caucasian-associated ancestry cluster held 65% to 90% of a few hundred genotyped donors.

The PCR was carried out with 60 Vbeta primers and 13 Jbeta primers. This table comes from immunoSEQ multiplex PCR, and its TCRdb copy is limited to in-frame clones, with some not included. The table has 130,000 or so clones, about 87% seen once. General observations from the study: There were a few CMV-associated chains whose specificity for CMV antigens was confirmed in vitro. Indistinguishable V segments, including TRBV6-2 and TRBV6-3, were excluded. When analyzed later, a missense DCLRE1C variant was found to be linked to TCR beta V- and J-gene trimming.

The receptor was isolated from a woman aged 25-40 years in good health and CMV-seronegative. This rearrangement joins TRBV5-1 to TRBJ2-5; TRBD2 matches 10 bases. TRBJ2-7 matches the DNA end more closely, so the J call is doubtful. Sequencing was done on a sample of PBMCs. The CDR3 loop reads CASSVASGGFYEQYF. DNA of the CDR3: TGCGCCAGCAGCGTGGCTAGCGGGGGTTTCTACGAGCAGTACTTC.